This T cell receptor (beta chain) was identified during a study of shared clonotypes between healthy human individuals. Naivety among CD8 cells was defined by CD45RO negativity and positive CCR7 selection, thereby excluding terminally differentiated effector memory CD45RA+ cells. V lost 5 bases, J lost 5 bases, and 5 bases stayed unmatched. The CDR3 consists of 13 residues. Germline V gene sequence: CDR1 LNHDA, CDR2 SQIVND (reference sequence). Replicate sorted-subset PCRs were loaded with around 0.2 ug DNA, 30,000 to 35,000 T cell genomes. Authors' data handling: ImmunoSEQ output lacked quality scores and full-length reads, limiting matched filtering. Some clones are missing from TCRdb's copy, which holds only in-frame ones; the method was immunoSEQ multiplex PCR. The D gene and trimming were derived from the DNA, and the V and J assignments and clone size from that table. In the table there are some 630,000 clones, approximately 96% of which are singletons.

Sequencing was performed on naive CD8+ T cells sorted from blood. This chain links TRBV19 with TRBJ1-2, with TRBD1 matching over 7 bases. This TCR was recovered from a woman aged 25 to 45 in good health. The CDR3 DNA follows: TGTGCCAGTAGTCCGACGACAGGGTATGGCTACACCTTC. The encoded protein is CASSPTTGYGYTF.